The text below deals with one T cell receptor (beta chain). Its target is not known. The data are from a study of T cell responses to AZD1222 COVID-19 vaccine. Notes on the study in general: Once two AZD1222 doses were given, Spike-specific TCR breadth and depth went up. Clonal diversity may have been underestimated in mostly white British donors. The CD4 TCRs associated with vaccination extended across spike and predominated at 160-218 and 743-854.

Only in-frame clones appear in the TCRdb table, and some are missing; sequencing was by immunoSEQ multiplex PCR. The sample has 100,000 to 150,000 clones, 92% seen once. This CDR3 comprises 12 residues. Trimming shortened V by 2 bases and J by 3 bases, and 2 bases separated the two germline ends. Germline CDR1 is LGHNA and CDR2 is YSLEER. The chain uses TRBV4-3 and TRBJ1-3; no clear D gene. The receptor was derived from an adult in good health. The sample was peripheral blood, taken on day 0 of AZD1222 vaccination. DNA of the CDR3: TGCGCCAGCAGCCAATTTGGAAACACCATATATTTT. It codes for CASSQFGNTIYF.